The sequence of this T cell receptor beta chain was determined in a study of cytomegalovirus exposure and HLA in healthy donors. Study as a whole: The approximately 670 first-cohort repertoires shared a platform with the approximately 120 validation repertoires, as reported in a later analysis. Notes on the study in general: In a later analysis, first-cohort TCR clusters were found to tend to co-occur in the 120 or so validation repertoires.

On this clone: Its antigen remains unknown.

The validation cohort, a group of around 120 subjects, included the donors and was separate from the roughly 670-subject first cohort. The repertoire was sequenced with immunoSEQ multiplex PCR; TCRdb's copy has only in-frame clones and lacks some. The sample contains about 130,000 clones, roughly 90% of which appear only once. Trimming removed 0 bases from V and 5 bases from J; junction bases left unmatched: 8. The CDR3 spans 16 residues. The germline V gene has CDR1 LNHNV and CDR2 YYDKDF (reference sequence). This TCR was sampled from a woman aged 18 to 35 in good health and CMV-seronegative. Source material: PBMCs. The rearrangement links TRBV15 to TRBJ1-1, with 8 positions matching TRBD1. The CDR3 sequence is CATSREGTGLETEAFF. CDR3 nucleotides: TGTGCCACCAGCAGAGAGGGGACAGGATTGGAAACTGAAGCTTTCTTT.